This TCR beta chain was documented in a study of T cell responses to AZD1222 COVID-19 vaccine. Study-wide findings and caveats: Elevations in Spike-specific TCR breadth and depth followed administration of two AZD1222 doses. Distributed over spike, vaccine-associated CD4 TCRs predominated at 160-218 and 743-854. A mostly white British donor set with more females was recruited, and clonal diversity was possibly underestimated.

This CDR3 comprises 17 residues. The V end was cut by 3 bases, the J end by 0 bases, with 18 bases between. In germline, CDR1 is WNHNN, CDR2 SYGVQD (reference sequence). Comment on this clone: Its antigen remains unknown.

Repertoires were generated with immunoSEQ multiplex PCR, while TCRdb's copy carries only in-frame clones and drops some. The sample includes some 110,000 clones, around nine tenths of them seen just once. Pooling was applied to second doses at about 4 or about 12 weeks. The chain uses TRBV10-1 and TRBJ2-7; possibly TRBD1 for D (6 bases). The source material was peripheral blood, sampled 28 days after the second AZD1222 dose. The sequence came from an adult who received the AZD1222 COVID-19 vaccine. CDR3 bases: TGCGCCAGCAGTGACCCGTCTACAGGGTCTAGCTCCTACGAGCAGTACTTC. As protein: CASSDPSTGSSSYEQYF.